Included here is one T cell receptor (beta chain) sequence, with context. Its antigen is undetermined. The data were taken from a study of shared clonotypes between healthy human individuals. Study-wide background: Per donor, CD8 memory used one plate, CD8 naive used two, CD4 memory used three and CD4 naive used three. Study-wide points: The four-donor shared clonotypes exceeded non-shared clonotypes in generation probability, with non-shared ones scoring lower. Larger estimated richness was generally seen in naive subsets than in memory subsets.

TCRdb keeps only in-frame clones here, not all; method: immunoSEQ multiplex PCR. This sample has 150,000 to 200,000 clones; over 50% occur once, and the top ten carry 8% to 13%. The source material was memory CD4+ T cells sorted from blood. The sample's subset: CD45RA-negative fraction. The origin of this receptor is a man aged 25-40 years in good health.

The CDR3 nucleotides are TGTGCCAGCTCAGTGTCTAGCGGGTACAATGAGCAGTTCTTC. Protein sequence: CASSVSSGYNEQFF. The chain employs TRBV18 and TRBJ2-1; the match to TRBD2 covers 8 bases. Germline CDR1 reads KGHSH; CDR2 reads LQKENI. V was pared by 5 bases and J by 4 bases, with 4 bases of the junction left unmatched. The CDR3 is 14 residues long. Filled out from reference TRBV18 and TRBJ2-1, the complete variable domain reads NAGVMQNPRHLVRRRGQEARLRCSPMKGHSHVYWYRQLPEEGLKFMVYLQKENIIDESGMPKERFSAEFPKEGPSILRIQQVVRGDSAAYFCASSVSSGYNEQFFGPGTRLTVL.